A selection of T cell receptor beta chains follows, all from one sample in a study of memory B cells and T cells in multiple sclerosis. For these receptors, no antigen is known. Produced via immunoSEQ multiplex PCR; TCRdb's table is partial and in-frame only. The profile covers around 30,000 clones, with roughly 82% appearing a single time and 2% to 3% taken by the ten largest. Source material: PBMCs from blood kept in culture. The source is a human donor with multiple sclerosis. Both conserved end residues are part of each CDR3. D genes are given only for firm matches. A row's size may be missing; if present it is once, few, many or a size class.

j_call d_call v_call clone_size cdr3_aa cdr3_nt
TRBJ1-4 . TRBV7-9 . CASSLGSERANEKLFF TGTGCCAGCAGCTTAGGGTCGGAAAGGGCCAATGAAAAACTGTTTTTT
TRBJ2-7 TRBD2 TRBV7-9 . CASSLEGRDEYF TGTGCCAGCAGCTTAGAGGGGAGGGACGAGTACTTC
TRBJ2-7 . TRBV13 . CASSVRDSSYEQYF TGTGCCAGCAGCGTCCGGGACTCTAGCTACGAGCAGTACTTC
TRBJ1-2 . TRBV5-1 . CASSLEGLGYGYTF TGCGCCAGCAGCTTGGAGGGCCTGGGTTATGGCTACACCTTC
TRBJ2-3 . TRBV5-4 . CASSLTGSTDTQYF TGTGCCAGCAGCCTGACGGGGAGCACAGATACGCAGTATTTT
TRBJ1-4 TRBD1 TRBV19 few CASSGDSTIRKLFF TGTGCCAGTAGTGGGGACAGCACCATAAGGAAACTGTTTTTT
TRBJ2-3 . TRBV6-1 . CASNGQGLGDTQYF TGTGCCAGCAACGGGCAGGGGCTCGGTGATACGCAGTATTTT
TRBJ2-3 TRBD1 TRBV28 . CASNSGGTVTDTQYF TGTGCCAGCAATAGTGGTGGGACAGTCACAGATACGCAGTATTTT
TRBJ1-4 . TRBV5-4 few CASSLVGGGEKLFF TGTGCCAGCAGCTTGGTGGGCGGTGGTGAAAAACTGTTTTTT
TRBJ2-1 TRBD2 TRBV4-1 . CASSQTSGRRNEQFF TGCGCCAGCAGCCAGACTAGCGGGAGGAGGAATGAGCAGTTCTTC
TRBJ2-2 . TRBV25-1 . CASSGVGFGELFF TGTGCCAGCAGTGGTGTCGGCTTTGGGGAGCTGTTTTTT
TRBJ2-3 TRBD1 TRBV19 . CASSIFPVTGRTDTQYF TGTGCCAGTAGTATATTTCCCGTGACAGGGAGAACAGATACGCAGTATTTT
TRBJ2-3 TRBD2 TRBV7-3 . CASSPVGGGTDTQYF TGTGCCAGCAGCCCGGTGGGGGGGGGCACAGATACGCAGTATTTT
TRBJ2-1 TRBD2 TRBV29-1 . CSAVGLAGGPEQFF TGCAGCGCCGTGGGACTAGCGGGAGGCCCGGAGCAGTTCTTC
TRBJ1-2 . TRBV28 once CASSLGSLQTF TGTGCCAGCAGCCTCGGGTCCCTTCAGACCTTC
TRBJ2-1 TRBD1 TRBV29-1 . CSAYSPGQGVDEQFF TGCAGCGCTTACTCGCCGGGACAGGGGGTTGATGAGCAGTTCTTC
TRBJ2-2 . TRBV11-2 once CASSYHSNTGELFF TGTGCCAGCAGCTACCACTCGAACACCGGGGAGCTGTTTTTT
TRBJ1-5 TRBD1 TRBV2 few CASRGLTGAPGQPQHF TGTGCCAGCAGGGGGCTAACAGGGGCCCCGGGTCAGCCCCAGCATTTT
TRBJ1-3 . TRBV12-1 once CASSSPGQGFGNTIYF TGTGCCAGCAGCTCCCCGGGACAGGGGTTTGGAAACACCATATATTTT
TRBJ1-3 . TRBV9 . CASSVGSAGNTIYF TGTGCCAGCAGCGTGGGGTCGGCTGGAAACACCATATATTTT
TRBJ1-6 . TRBV28 . CASTWDRDSYNSPLHF TGTGCCAGCACTTGGGACCGAGATAGCTATAATTCACCCCTCCACTTT
TRBJ1-2 . TRBV15 . CATSLRGTPALYTF TGTGCCACCAGCCTAAGAGGGACCCCCGCTCTCTACACCTTC
TRBJ1-1 TRBD1 TRBV19 . CASSFPGQMNTEAFF TGTGCCAGTAGCTTTCCGGGACAGATGAACACTGAAGCTTTCTTT